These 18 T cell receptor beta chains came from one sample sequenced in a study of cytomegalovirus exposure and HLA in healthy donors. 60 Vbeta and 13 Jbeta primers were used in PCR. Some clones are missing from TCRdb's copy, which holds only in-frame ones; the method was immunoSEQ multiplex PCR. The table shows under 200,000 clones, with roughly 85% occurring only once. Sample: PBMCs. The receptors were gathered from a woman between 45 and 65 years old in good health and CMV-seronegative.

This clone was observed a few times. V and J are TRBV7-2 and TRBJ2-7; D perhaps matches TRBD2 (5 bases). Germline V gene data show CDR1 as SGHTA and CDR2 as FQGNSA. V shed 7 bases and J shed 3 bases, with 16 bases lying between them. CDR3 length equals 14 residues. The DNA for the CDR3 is TGTGCCAGCACCTTCCCGGGAACAAGCTACGAGCAGTACTTC. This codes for CASTFPGTSYEQYF.

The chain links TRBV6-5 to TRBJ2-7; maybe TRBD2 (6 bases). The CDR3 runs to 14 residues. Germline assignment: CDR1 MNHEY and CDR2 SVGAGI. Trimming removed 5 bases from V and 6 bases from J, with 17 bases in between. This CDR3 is CASSAAGFTGEQYF. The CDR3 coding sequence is TGTGCCAGCAGTGCGGCGGGGTTTACGGGCGAGCAGTACTTC.

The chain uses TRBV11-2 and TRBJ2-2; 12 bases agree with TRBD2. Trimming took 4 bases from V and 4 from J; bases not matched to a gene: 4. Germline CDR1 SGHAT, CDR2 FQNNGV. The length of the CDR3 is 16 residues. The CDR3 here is CASSSSGGAATGELFF. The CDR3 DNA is TGTGCCAGCAGCTCTAGCGGGGGGGCGGCCACCGGGGAGCTGTTTTTT.

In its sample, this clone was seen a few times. The CDR3 coding sequence is TGTGCCAGCAGTTACTCAGCGGGCCTGGGGACTGAAGCTTTCTTT. This gives the protein CASSYSAGLGTEAFF. The genes are TRBV6-5 and TRBJ1-1; D is ambiguous. The V end lost 0 bases, the J end lost 5 bases, and 13 bases lay between the germline ends. Germline loops: CDR1 MNHEY, CDR2 SVGAGI. CDR3 length: 15 amino acids.

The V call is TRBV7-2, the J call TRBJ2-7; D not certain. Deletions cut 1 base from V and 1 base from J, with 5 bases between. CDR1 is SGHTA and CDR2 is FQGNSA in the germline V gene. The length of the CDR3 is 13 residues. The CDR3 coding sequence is TGTGCCAGCAGCTTAGTCTCTTCCTACGAGCAGTACTTC. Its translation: CASSLVSSYEQYF.

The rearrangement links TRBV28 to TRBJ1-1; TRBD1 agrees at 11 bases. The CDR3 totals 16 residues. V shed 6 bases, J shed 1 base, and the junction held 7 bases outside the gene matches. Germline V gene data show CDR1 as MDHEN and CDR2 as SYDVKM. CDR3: CASSSGQGAENTEAFF. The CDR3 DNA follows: TGTGCCAGCAGCTCAGGACAGGGGGCAGAGAACACTGAAGCTTTCTTT.

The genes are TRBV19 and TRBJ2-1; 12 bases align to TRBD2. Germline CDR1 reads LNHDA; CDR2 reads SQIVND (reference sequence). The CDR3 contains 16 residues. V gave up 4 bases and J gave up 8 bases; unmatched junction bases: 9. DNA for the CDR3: TGTGCCAGTAGTACCCGACTAGCGGGAGTCAGGGATGAGCAGTTCTTC. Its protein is CASSTRLAGVRDEQFF.

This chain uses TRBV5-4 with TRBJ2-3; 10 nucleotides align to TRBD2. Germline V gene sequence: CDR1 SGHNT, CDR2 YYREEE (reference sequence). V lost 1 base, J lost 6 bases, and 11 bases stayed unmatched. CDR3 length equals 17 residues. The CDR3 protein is CASSLNWQAGGRDTQYF. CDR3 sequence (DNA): TGTGCCAGCAGCTTGAATTGGCAAGCGGGGGGGCGGGATACGCAGTATTTT.

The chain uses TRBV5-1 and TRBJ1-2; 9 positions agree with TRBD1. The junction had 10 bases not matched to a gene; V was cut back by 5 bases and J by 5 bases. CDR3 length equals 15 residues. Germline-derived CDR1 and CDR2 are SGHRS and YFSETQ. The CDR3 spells CASRPQGATSYGYTF. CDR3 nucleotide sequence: TGCGCCAGCAGGCCACAGGGGGCGACAAGTTATGGCTACACCTTC.

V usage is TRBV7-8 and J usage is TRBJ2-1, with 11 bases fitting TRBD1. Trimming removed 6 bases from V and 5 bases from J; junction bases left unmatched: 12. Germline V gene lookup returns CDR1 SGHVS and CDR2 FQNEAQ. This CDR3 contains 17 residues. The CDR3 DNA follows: TGTGCCAGCAGACTACATCTAGGACAGGGGGCTAACAATGAGCAGTTCTTC. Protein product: CASRLHLGQGANNEQFF.

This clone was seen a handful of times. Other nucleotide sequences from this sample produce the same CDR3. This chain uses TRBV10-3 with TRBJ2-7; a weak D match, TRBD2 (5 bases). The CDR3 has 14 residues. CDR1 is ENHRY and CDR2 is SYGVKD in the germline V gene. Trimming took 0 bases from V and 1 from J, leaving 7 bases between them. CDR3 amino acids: CAISESRESYEQYF. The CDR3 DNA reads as TGTGCCATCAGTGAGTCTCGGGAATCCTACGAGCAGTACTTC.

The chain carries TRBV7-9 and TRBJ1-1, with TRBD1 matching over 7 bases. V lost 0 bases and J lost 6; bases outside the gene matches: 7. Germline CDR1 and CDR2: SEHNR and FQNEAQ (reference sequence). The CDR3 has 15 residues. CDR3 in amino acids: CASSLAFRGVPEAFF. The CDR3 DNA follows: TGTGCCAGCAGCTTAGCGTTCAGGGGGGTACCTGAAGCTTTCTTT.

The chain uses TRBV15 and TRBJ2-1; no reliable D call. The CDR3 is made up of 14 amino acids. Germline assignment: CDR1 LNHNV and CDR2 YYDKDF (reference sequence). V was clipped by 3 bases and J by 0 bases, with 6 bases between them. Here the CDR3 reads CATSSLSSYNEQFF. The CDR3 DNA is TGTGCCACCAGCAGCTTGAGCTCCTACAATGAGCAGTTCTTC.

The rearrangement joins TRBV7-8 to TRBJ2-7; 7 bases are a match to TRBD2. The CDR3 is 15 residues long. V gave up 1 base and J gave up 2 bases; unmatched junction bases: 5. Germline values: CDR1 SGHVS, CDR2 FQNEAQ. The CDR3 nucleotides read TGTGCCAGCAGCTTAGGGGGGGGGACGACCTACGAGCAGTACTTC. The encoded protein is CASSLGGGTTYEQYF.

CDR3: CASSRGWDEQYF. In nucleotides, the CDR3 is TGTGCCAGCAGCAGGGGTTGGGACGAGCAGTACTTC. J is TRBJ2-7 and V is TRBV6-5; tentative D call: TRBD1 (6 bases). CDR3 length equals 12 residues. The germline CDR1 and CDR2 sequences are MNHEY and SVGAGI. The V end lost 6 bases, the J end lost 5 bases, and 11 bases lay between the germline ends.

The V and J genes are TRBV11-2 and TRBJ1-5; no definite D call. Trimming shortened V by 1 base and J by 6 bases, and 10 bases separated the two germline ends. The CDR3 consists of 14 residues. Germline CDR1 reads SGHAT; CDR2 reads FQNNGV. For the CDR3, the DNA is TGTGCCAGCAGCTTAGGGCAGGCAGGTCAGCCCCAGCATTTT. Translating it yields CASSLGQAGQPQHF.

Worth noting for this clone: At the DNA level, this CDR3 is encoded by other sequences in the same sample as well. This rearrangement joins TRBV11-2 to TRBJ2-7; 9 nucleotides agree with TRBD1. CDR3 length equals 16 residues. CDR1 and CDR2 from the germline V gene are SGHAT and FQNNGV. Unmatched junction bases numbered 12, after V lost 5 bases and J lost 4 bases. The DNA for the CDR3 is TGTGCCAGCAGCATTCCCGACAGGGGGATCACTTACGAGCAGTACTTC. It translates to CASSIPDRGITYEQYF.

The CDR3 nucleotides are TGTGCCAGCAGTAGGACAGGGACCGAAAAACTGTTTTTT. This sequence encodes CASSRTGTEKLFF. The V call is TRBV28, the J call TRBJ1-4; 8 nucleotides agree with TRBD1. Trimming took 5 bases from V and 8 from J; bases not matched to a gene: 4. Germline CDR1 and CDR2: MDHEN and SYDVKM. CDR3 length equals 13 residues.